This record looks at one TCR beta chain sequence and its context. Its target is unknown. Germline V CDR1 and CDR2: MGHRA, YSYEKL. This CDR3 is built from 14 residues. The ends were cut back, 4 bases at V and 2 bases at J, with 12 bases in the middle. The primer mix had 60 Vbeta and 13 Jbeta primers. Assay: immunoSEQ multiplex PCR; the TCRdb copy retains only in-frame clones and omits some. The table has 100,000 to 150,000 clones, under 12% seen once; the top ten hold approximately 4.4%. The sample comes from a study of cytomegalovirus exposure and HLA in healthy donors. Study-level findings and limits: Most of the CMV-associated TCR beta chains (in a later analysis) appeared to be HLA-restricted.

This receptor was identified in a woman younger than 30 in good health and CMV-seropositive. J is TRBJ2-7 and V is TRBV4-1; D is perhaps TRBD2 (6 bases). Sequencing input: PBMCs. The CDR3 region has the DNA TGCGCCAGCAGCCCCGGGAGCGGGCCCTACGAGCAGTACTTC. It codes for CASSPGSGPYEQYF.